Detailed here is one TCR beta chain. What it binds is not known. The sample belongs to a study of cytomegalovirus exposure and HLA in healthy donors. Study-level background: The same platform was used for the 100 to 150 validation repertoires and the approximately 670 first-cohort repertoires, a later analysis reported.

The study's findings and limits: Clusters of TCRs from the first cohort tended to co-occur in the 100 to 150 validation repertoires (as a later analysis found). Most observed TCR sequences were rare, whereas some public TCRs were detected in many donors.

Profiled with immunoSEQ multiplex PCR; TCRdb holds only in-frame clones, not every one. Of some 170,000 clones listed, approximately 84% were seen once; the top ten hold about 9.4%. This clonotype originated in a man aged 25 to 45 in good health and CMV-seropositive. Sequencing was done on a sample of PBMCs.

The CDR3 loop is CASSLQGTALEPQHF. CDR3 nucleotide sequence: TGTGCCAGCAGCCTCCAGGGGACCGCCCTGGAGCCCCAGCATTTT. V and J are TRBV9 and TRBJ1-5; weak D call: TRBD1 (6 bases). Germline values: CDR1 SGDLS, CDR2 YYNGEE. With 4 bases removed from V and 8 bases from J, the gap between germline ends came to 19 bases. This CDR3 contains 15 residues. Looking up the rest from reference TRBV9 and TRBJ1-5 gives the full variable domain: DSGVTQTPKHLITATGQRVTLRCSPRSGDLSVYWYQQSLDQGLQFLIQYYNGEERAKGNILERFSAQQFPDLHSELNLSSLELGDSALYFCASSLQGTALEPQHFGDGTRLSIL.